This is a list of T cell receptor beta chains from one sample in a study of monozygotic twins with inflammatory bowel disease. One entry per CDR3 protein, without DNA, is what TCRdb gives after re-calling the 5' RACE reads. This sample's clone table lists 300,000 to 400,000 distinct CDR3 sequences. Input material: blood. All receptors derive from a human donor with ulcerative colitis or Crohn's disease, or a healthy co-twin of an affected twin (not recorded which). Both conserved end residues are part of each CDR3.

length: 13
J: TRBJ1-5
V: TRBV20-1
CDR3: CSAATGGNQPQHF

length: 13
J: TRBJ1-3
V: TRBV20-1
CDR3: CSARDNTKNTIYF

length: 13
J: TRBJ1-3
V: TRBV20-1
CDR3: CSFSRASGNTIYF

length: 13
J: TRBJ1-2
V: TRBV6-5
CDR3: CASRVDTMGGYTF

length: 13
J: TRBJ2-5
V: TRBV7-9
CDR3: CASRNREEETQYF

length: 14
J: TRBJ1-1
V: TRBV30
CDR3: CAWRGDRLNTEAFF

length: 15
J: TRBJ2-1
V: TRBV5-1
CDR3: CASSLDGDRYNEQFF

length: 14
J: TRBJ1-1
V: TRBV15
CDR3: CATSHPTGNTEAFF

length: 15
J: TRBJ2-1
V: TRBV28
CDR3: CASSSIGQGYNEQFF

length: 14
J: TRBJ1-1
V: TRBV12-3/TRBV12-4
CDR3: CASSGGGHGPEAFF

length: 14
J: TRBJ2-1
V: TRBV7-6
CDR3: CASSLGLGGSTQFF

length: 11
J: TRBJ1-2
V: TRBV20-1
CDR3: CSARRHDGYTF

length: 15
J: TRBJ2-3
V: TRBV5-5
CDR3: CASSLSGQGFDTQYF

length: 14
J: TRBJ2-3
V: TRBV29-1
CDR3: CSVGTSGNTDTQYF

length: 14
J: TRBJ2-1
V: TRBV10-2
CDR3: CASSDFQGPNEQFF

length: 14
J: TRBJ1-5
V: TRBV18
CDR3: CASSPSTGPQPQHF

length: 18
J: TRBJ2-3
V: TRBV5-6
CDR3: CASSSGSKTYTRTDTQYF

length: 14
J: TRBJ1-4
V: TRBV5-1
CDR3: CASSLSGSNEKLFF

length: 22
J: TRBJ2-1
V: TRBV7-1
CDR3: CASSSPKTAGGPPQVSYNEQFF

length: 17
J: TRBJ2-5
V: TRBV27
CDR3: CASSSSPWSGGEETQYF

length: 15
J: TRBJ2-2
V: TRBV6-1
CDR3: CASSQQGRSTGELFF

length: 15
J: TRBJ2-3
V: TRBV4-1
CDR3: CASSQEEEGADTQYF

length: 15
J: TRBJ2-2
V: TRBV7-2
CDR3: CASSFSRDRTGELFF

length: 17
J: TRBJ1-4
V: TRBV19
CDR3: CASSLETPGRGDEKLFF

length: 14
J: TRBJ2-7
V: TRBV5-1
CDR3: CASSRGGISYEQYF

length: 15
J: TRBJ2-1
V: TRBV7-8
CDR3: CASSLLTSGGTEQFF

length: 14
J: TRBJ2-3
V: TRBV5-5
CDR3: CASLRQGLADTQYF

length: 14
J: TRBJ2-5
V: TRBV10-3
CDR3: CAISSRSSQETQYF

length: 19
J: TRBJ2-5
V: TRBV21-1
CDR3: CASSKGETGADPPQETQYF

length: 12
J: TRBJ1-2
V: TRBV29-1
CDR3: CSVEFGNYGYTF

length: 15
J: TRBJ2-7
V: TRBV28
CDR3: CASRDRLAGAYEQYF

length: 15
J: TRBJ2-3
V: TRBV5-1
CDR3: CASSLPGLRTDTQYF

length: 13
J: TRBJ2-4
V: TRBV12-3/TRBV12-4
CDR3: CASRPSQKNIQYF

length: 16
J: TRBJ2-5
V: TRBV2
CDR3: CASNLAGGPSRETQYF

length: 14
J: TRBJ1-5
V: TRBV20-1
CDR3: CSARTPSGNQPQHF

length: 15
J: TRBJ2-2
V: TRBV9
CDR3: CASSVVGEGTGELFF

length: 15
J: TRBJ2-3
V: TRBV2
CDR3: CASRPWTGGTDTQYF

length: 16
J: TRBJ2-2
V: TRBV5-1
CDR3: CASSLLEGWNTGELFF

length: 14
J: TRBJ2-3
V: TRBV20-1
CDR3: CSARAGVYTDTQYF

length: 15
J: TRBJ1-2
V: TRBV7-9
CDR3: CASSYRGPSRAGYTF

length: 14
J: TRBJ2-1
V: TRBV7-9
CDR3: CASSPQRLAREQFF

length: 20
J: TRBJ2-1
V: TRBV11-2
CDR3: CASSLGGLAEIWGSYNEQFF

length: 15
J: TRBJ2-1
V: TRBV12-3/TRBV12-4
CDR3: CASRKDPESYNEQFF

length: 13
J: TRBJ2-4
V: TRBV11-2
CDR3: CASSLSTKNIQYF

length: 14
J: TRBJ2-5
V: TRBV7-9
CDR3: CASSLTGAFETQYF

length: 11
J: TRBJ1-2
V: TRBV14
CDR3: CASSQTGARTF

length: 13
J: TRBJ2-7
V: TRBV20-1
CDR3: CSAIRQDSYEQYF

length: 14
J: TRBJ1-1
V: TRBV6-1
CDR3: CASTQGWPGAEAFF

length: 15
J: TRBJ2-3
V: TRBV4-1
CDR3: CASALAGTEGDTQYF

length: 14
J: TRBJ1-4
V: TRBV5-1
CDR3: CASSQGIGNEKLFF

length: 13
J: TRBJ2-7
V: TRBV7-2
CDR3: CASSFPGPYEQYF

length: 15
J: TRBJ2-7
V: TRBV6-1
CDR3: CASSGRTSGAYEQYF

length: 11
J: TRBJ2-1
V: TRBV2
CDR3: CASRETRGQFF

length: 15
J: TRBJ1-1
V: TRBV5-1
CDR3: CASSLLQGTNTEAFF

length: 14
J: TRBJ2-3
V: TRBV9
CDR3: CASSVPRAGDTQYF